These 24 T cell receptor beta chains were all obtained from the same sample, sequenced in a study of T cell responses to AZD1222 COVID-19 vaccine. The method was immunoSEQ multiplex PCR; TCRdb's version includes in-frame clones alone and lacks a portion of them. This table holds some 140,000 clones, about 88% found once. The sample in question was peripheral blood, obtained on day 0 of AZD1222 vaccination. Source of these receptors: an adult in good health.

This chain uses TRBV5-8 with TRBJ2-7, with D tentatively TRBD2 (6 bases). This CDR3 is built from 15 residues. Germline V lookup: CDR1 SGHTS, CDR2 YDEGEE. The V end was cut by 0 bases, the J end by 0 bases, with 10 bases between. The CDR3 DNA reads TGTGCCAGCAGCTTGGCCGGGAGCCGCTCCTACGAGCAGTACTTC. This codes for CASSLAGSRSYEQYF.

This clone has just one count. V is TRBV5-1 and J is TRBJ2-4; 7 nucleotides agree with TRBD1. The CDR3 totals 13 residues. V shed 4 bases and J 8 bases; nucleotides not matched to a gene: 6. Germline values: CDR1 SGHRS, CDR2 YFSETQ. CDR3: CASSTDRRDIQYF. The CDR3 DNA reads TGCGCCAGCAGCACGGACAGGCGGGACATTCAGTACTTC.

This rearrangement joins TRBV9 to TRBJ1-3; 7 bases map to TRBD1. The CDR3 is 16 residues long. CDR1 and CDR2 (germline): SGDLS, YYNGEE. Trimming took 0 bases from V and 0 from J; bases not matched to a gene: 3. The CDR3 sequence is CASSVGEGASGNTIYF. The CDR3 nucleotides are TGTGCCAGCAGCGTAGGGGAGGGGGCCTCTGGAAACACCATATATTTT.

The chain carries TRBV7-2 and TRBJ2-1; 11 nucleotides match TRBD2. Germline CDR1 SGHTA, CDR2 FQGNSA. This CDR3 is 17 amino acids long. V lost 0 bases, J lost 5 bases, and 6 bases stayed unmatched. The CDR3 nucleotides read TGTGCCAGCAGCTTAGCGGTTAGCGGGGGGGCTAACAATGAGCAGTTCTTC. Protein sequence: CASSLAVSGGANNEQFF.

The chain links TRBV27 to TRBJ2-1; TRBD1 agrees at 10 bases. The CDR3 length is 13 residues. The V and J ends lost 6 bases and 9 bases, in that order; junction bases with no gene match: 5. Germline CDR1 MNHEY, CDR2 SMNVEV (reference sequence). Here the CDR3 DNA reads TGTGCCAGCAGGGACAGGGGGGCGGTTGAGCAGTTCTTC. Translating it yields CASRDRGAVEQFF.

The chain carries TRBV27 and TRBJ1-2; the match to TRBD1 covers 12 bases. Germline CDR1 MNHEY, CDR2 SMNVEV (reference sequence). Trimming at V came to 5 bases and at J to 7 bases, leaving 5 bases not matched to a gene. The CDR3 has 14 amino acids. The CDR3 coding sequence is TGTGCCAGCAGTCCGGGACAGGGGGCTGGTGGCTACACCTTC. Its translation: CASSPGQGAGGYTF.

The gene calls are TRBV4-1 and TRBJ1-5, with a possible D match to TRBD1 (5 bases). The CDR3 runs 17 residues. The V end lost 5 bases, the J end lost 0 bases, and 17 bases lay between the germline ends. Germline CDR1 and CDR2: MGHRA and YSYEKL. CDR3 sequence (DNA): TGCGCCAGCAGCAAGGGTTGGGGACTGGATAGCAATCAGCCCCAGCATTTT. Its protein is CASSKGWGLDSNQPQHF.

V and J are TRBV29-1 and TRBJ2-1; 10 bases fit TRBD2. The germline V gene has CDR1 SQVTM and CDR2 ANQGSEA. V shed 8 bases and J 5 bases; nucleotides not matched to a gene: 12. CDR3 length: 15 residues. The CDR3 DNA is TGCAGCCTCAGAGCGGGGGGGCCTGCGGACAATGAGCAGTTCTTC. The encoded protein is CSLRAGGPADNEQFF.

The chain carries TRBV29-1 and TRBJ2-1; D ambiguous. The CDR3 loop spans 9 amino acids. From germline, CDR1 is SQVTM and CDR2 ANQGSEA. V gave up 5 bases and J gave up 9 bases, with 5 bases separating them. The CDR3, as DNA: TGCAGCGTTTCGGCTGAGCAGTTCTTC. Protein sequence: CSVSAEQFF.

The genes are TRBV7-8 and TRBJ1-2, with 11 bases fitting TRBD1. Germline V gene sequence: CDR1 SGHVS, CDR2 FQNEAQ. The CDR3 covers 15 residues. The V and J ends lost 4 bases and 4 bases, in that order; junction bases with no gene match: 5. The CDR3 nucleotides are TGTGCCAGCAGCTCTCGGACAGGGGGCCCCTATGGCTACACCTTC. Protein product: CASSSRTGGPYGYTF.

The J gene is TRBJ1-4, the V gene TRBV6-1, with D perhaps TRBD1 (5 bases). Germline V gene data show CDR1 as MNHNS and CDR2 as SASEGT. V gave up 5 bases and J gave up 5 bases, with 12 bases separating them. The CDR3 loop spans 14 amino acids. The CDR3 loop is CASSWGRTNEKLFF. The DNA for the CDR3 is TGTGCCAGCAGTTGGGGCAGAACCAATGAAAAACTGTTTTTT.

The chain couples TRBV28 to TRBJ1-1; a weak D match, TRBD1 (5 bases). The CDR3 covers 14 residues. CDR1 MDHEN and CDR2 SYDVKM come from the germline V gene. The V and J ends lost 6 bases and 7 bases respectively, with 18 bases between them. CDR3 region: CASRFGTIGSEAFF. As DNA, the CDR3 is TGTGCCAGCAGATTCGGGACTATAGGGAGTGAAGCTTTCTTT.

The chain links TRBV9 to TRBJ2-7; 12 nucleotides align to TRBD1. V trimming: 3 bases; J trimming: 5 bases; junction bases outside the gene matches: 6. The length of the CDR3 is 15 residues. The germline CDR1 and CDR2 sequences are SGDLS and YYNGEE. CDR3 loop: CASSDPGTGGNEQYF. Here the CDR3 DNA reads TGTGCCAGCAGCGACCCCGGGACAGGGGGCAACGAGCAGTACTTC.

The chain combines TRBV7-2 with TRBJ1-1; a possible D gene is TRBD1 (5 bases). Germline CDR1 is SGHTA and CDR2 is FQGNSA. The CDR3 contains 15 residues. The V end was cut by 6 bases, the J end by 0 bases, with 14 bases between. The CDR3 nucleotides read TGTGCCAGCAGGCGGGGGGGTAATCTGAACACTGAAGCTTTCTTT. Its translation: CASRRGGNLNTEAFF.

The rearrangement joins TRBV2 to TRBJ2-7; D may be TRBD1 or TRBD2 (5 bases each). This CDR3 has 15 residues. CDR1 is SNHLY and CDR2 is FYNNEI in the germline V gene. Trimming stripped 2 bases from V and 3 bases from J, with 14 bases between. The CDR3 reads CASSELLWGNYEQYF. In nucleotides, the CDR3 is TGTGCCAGCAGTGAACTACTATGGGGGAACTACGAGCAGTACTTC. The whole variable domain, remainder taken from reference TRBV2 and TRBJ2-7, is EPEVTQTPSHQVTQMGQEVILRCVPISNHLYFYWYRQILGQKVEFLVSFYNNEISEKSEIFDDQFSVERPDGSNFTLKIRSTKLEDSAMYFCASSELLWGNYEQYFGPGTRLTVT.

The genes are TRBV2 and TRBJ2-5; 10 bases match TRBD2. CDR1 and CDR2 from the germline V gene are SNHLY and FYNNEI. V shed 7 bases, J shed 2 bases, and the junction held 7 bases outside the gene matches. This CDR3 contains 15 residues. CDR3 sequence: CASKWTSGPQETQYF. CDR3 nucleotides: TGTGCCAGCAAATGGACTAGCGGACCGCAAGAGACCCAGTACTTC.

The chain recombines TRBV28 with TRBJ1-2; unclear D gene. The CDR3 runs to 15 residues. With 1 base removed from V and 2 bases from J, the gap between germline ends came to 11 bases. The germline gives CDR1 MDHEN, CDR2 SYDVKM. The CDR3 DNA is TGTGCCAGCAGTTTATTAAGTTTTGGGAACTATGGCTACACCTTC. It codes for CASSLLSFGNYGYTF.

This chain connects TRBV6-5 to TRBJ1-1; D perhaps matches TRBD1 (6 bases). Trimming removed 6 bases at V and 4 bases at J, with 15 bases between. Germline CDR1 MNHEY, CDR2 SVGAGI. The CDR3 is made up of 14 amino acids. The CDR3 loop reads CASRKMGAGTEAFF. The CDR3, as DNA: TGTGCCAGCAGAAAAATGGGGGCGGGCACTGAAGCTTTCTTT.

The chain employs TRBV6-2 or TRBV6-3 and TRBJ1-5; D is perhaps TRBD1 (6 bases). The CDR3 runs 14 residues. CDR1 is MNHEY and CDR2 is SVGEGT in the germline V gene. V lost 0 bases and J lost 6, with 9 bases in between. CDR3 bases: TGTGCCAGCAGTTACTCGGGGGCCCGTCAGCCCCAGCATTTT. This codes for CASSYSGARQPQHF.

The chain carries TRBV19 and TRBJ1-1; TRBD1 aligns across 9 bases. J gave up 5 bases and V 9 bases, and 16 bases lay outside the gene matches. CDR1 and CDR2 (germline): LNHDA, SQIVND (reference sequence). The CDR3 has 16 residues. The CDR3 DNA reads TGTGCCAGCAGGAAGAGGCCGGGACAGGGAGGGACTGAAGCTTTCTTT. Encoded protein: CASRKRPGQGGTEAFF.

J is TRBJ2-3 and V is TRBV19; 7 bases align to TRBD2. This CDR3 comprises 16 residues. The V segment lost 2 bases and the J segment 1 base; nucleotides outside the gene matches: 6. CDR1 and CDR2 from the germline V gene are LNHDA and SQIVND (reference sequence). The CDR3 bases are TGTGCCAGTAGTATAATGCCAGGGAGGGGCACAGATACGCAGTATTTT. Translation gives CASSIMPGRGTDTQYF. Using reference TRBV19 and TRBJ2-3 for the parts outside the CDR3, the full variable domain is DGGITQSPKYLFRKEGQNVTLSCEQNLNHDAMYWYRQDPGQGLRLIYYSQIVNDFQKGDIAEGYSVSREKKESFPLTVTSAQKNPTAFYLCASSIMPGRGTDTQYFGPGTRLTVL.

The chain uses TRBV27 and TRBJ1-6; D possibly corresponds to TRBD1 (5 bases). Per the germline V gene, CDR1 is MNHEY and CDR2 is SMNVEV (reference sequence). Trimming took off 2 bases at V and 5 bases at J, with 10 bases between the two ends. There are 15 residues in the CDR3. The CDR3 reads CASSLRGEHNSPLHF. In DNA form, the CDR3 reads TGTGCCAGCAGTTTAAGGGGCGAACATAATTCACCCCTCCACTTT.

The gene calls are TRBV11-2 and TRBJ1-5; D not resolved. The V gene lost 1 base and the J gene lost 5 bases, with 12 bases spanning the gap. CDR1 is SGHAT, CDR2 FQNNGV, per germline. The CDR3 totals 15 residues. CDR3 coding DNA: TGTGCCAGCAGCTTAGGTCAAGGGATCGATCAGCCCCAGCATTTT. Protein product: CASSLGQGIDQPQHF.

This clone came up a few times. The chain combines TRBV7-2 with TRBJ1-1; D unresolved. This CDR3 comprises 13 residues. V gave up 5 bases and J gave up 3 bases, with 10 bases separating them. Germline loops: CDR1 SGHTA, CDR2 FQGNSA. CDR3 amino acids: CASSPIRHTEAFF. CDR3 bases: TGTGCCAGCAGCCCCATTCGGCACACTGAAGCTTTCTTT.